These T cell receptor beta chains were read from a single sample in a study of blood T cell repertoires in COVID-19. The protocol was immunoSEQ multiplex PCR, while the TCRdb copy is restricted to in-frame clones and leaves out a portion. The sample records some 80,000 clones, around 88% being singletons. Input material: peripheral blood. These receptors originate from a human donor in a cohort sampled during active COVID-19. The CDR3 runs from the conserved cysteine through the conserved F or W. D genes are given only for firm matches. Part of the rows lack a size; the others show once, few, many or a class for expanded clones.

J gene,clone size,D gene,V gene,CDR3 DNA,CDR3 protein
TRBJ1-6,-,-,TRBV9,TGTGCCAGCAGCGTAGAAGACAGCTCCTATAATTCACCCCTCCACTTT,CASSVEDSSYNSPLHF
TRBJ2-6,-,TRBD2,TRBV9,TGTGCCAGCAGCACCAGACTAGCTCCTGGGGCCAACGTCCTGACTTTC,CASSTRLAPGANVLTF
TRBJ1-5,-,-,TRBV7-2,TGTGCCAGCAGCTTAGACCAGGGTTATCAGCCCCAGCATTTT,CASSLDQGYQPQHF
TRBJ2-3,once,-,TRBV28,TGTGCCAGCAGTTTATTGAACCAACTAGGTATCACAACCACAGATACGCAGTATTTT,CASSLLNQLGITTTDTQYF
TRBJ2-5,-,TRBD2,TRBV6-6,TGTGCCAGCAGTGCTCTGACTAGCGGGGGGGAGACCCAGTACTTC,CASSALTSGGETQYF
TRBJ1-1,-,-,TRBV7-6,TGTGCCAGCAGCTTAGCGCCTTCAGGGTACGAAGAAGCTTTCTTT,CASSLAPSGYEEAFF
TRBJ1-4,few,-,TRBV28,TGTGCCAGCACTCCCGGGACAAGGACAGAAAAACTGTTTTTT,CASTPGTRTEKLFF
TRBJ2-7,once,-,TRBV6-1,TGTGCCAGCAGTGAATGGTTGGTAGCAGGACTCTACGAGCAGTACTTC,CASSEWLVAGLYEQYF
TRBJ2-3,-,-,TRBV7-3,TGTGCCAGCAGCTTATTCTCCGAGGCGGGGGCGGATGCAGATACGCAGTATTTT,CASSLFSEAGADADTQYF
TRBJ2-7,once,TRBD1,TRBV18,TGTGCCAGCTCACCGTCGACAGGGCGGTTATCCTACGAGCAGTACTTC,CASSPSTGRLSYEQYF
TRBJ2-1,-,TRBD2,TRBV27,TGTGCCAGCAGTTCATCCGGGACTAGCTACAATGAGCAGTTCTTC,CASSSSGTSYNEQFF
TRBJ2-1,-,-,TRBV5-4,TGTGCCAGCAGCTTGGTCGGGAGCCGGGAGCAGTTCTTC,CASSLVGSREQFF
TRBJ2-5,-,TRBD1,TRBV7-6,TGTGCCAGCAGCTTAGGGGGGACAGGGAAAGAGACCCAGTACTTC,CASSLGGTGKETQYF
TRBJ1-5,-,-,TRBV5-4,TGTGCCAGCAGCTTGGGGGGAGTGGTCGGGCAGCCCCAGCATTTT,CASSLGGVVGQPQHF
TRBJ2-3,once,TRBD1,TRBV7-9,TGTGCCAGCAGCTCTTGGGACAGGGCCACAGATACGCAGTATTTT,CASSSWDRATDTQYF
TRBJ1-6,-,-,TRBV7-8,TGTGCCAGCAGCTTACGGGACAACTATAATTCACCCCTCCACTTT,CASSLRDNYNSPLHF
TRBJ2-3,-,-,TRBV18,TGTGCCAGCTCACCCTACCTGGGGGCTCGGAGCACAGATACGCAGTATTTT,CASSPYLGARSTDTQYF
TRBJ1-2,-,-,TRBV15,TGTGCCACCAGCAGAGGACAGCTCTATGGCTACACCTTC,CATSRGQLYGYTF
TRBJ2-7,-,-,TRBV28,TGTGCCAGCAGTTTTCGGGACGAGCAGTACTTC,CASSFRDEQYF
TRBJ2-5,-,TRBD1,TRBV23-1,TGCGCCAGCAGTCAGGGAGGACAGGGCGGAGAGACCCAGTACTTC,CASSQGGQGGETQYF
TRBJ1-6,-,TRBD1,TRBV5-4,TGTGCCAGCAGCTCGGGACAGGCGGGCTCCTATAATTCACCCCTCCACTTT,CASSSGQAGSYNSPLHF
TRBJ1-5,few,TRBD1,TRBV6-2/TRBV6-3,TGTGCCAGCAGTGCCGGGACAGGGGGAGTTCAGCCCCAGCATTTT,CASSAGTGGVQPQHF
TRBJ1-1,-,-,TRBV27,TGTGCCAGCAGTTTCCTCGGGTATGGAGGGGCAGGGATGAACACTGAAGCTTTCTTT,CASSFLGYGGAGMNTEAFF
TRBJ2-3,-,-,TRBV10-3,TGTGCCATCAGTCAGGGGGAGGCCCTGGATACGCAGTATTTT,CAISQGEALDTQYF
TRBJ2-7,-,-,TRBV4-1,TGCGCCAGCAGCCAAGATCCAGGGAACGGCGAGCAGTACTTC,CASSQDPGNGEQYF
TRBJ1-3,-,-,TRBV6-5,TGTGCCAGCAGTTCTGGACATCTTTCTGGAAACACCATATATTTT,CASSSGHLSGNTIYF
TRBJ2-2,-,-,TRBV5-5,TGTGCCAGCAGCTTGTCGGTTCCTTTGCGGACCGGGGAGCTGTTTTTT,CASSLSVPLRTGELFF
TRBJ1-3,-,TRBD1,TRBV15,TGTGCCACCAGCAAGGGGACCGGGACAGCAACTGGAAACACCATATATTTT,CATSKGTGTATGNTIYF
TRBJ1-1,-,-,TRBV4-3,TGCGCCAGCAGCTCAGGTAGTTGGATGAACACTGAAGCTTTCTTT,CASSSGSWMNTEAFF
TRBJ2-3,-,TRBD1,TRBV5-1,TGCGCCAGCAGCGCCGGGACAGGGGGACGCACAGATACGCAGTATTTT,CASSAGTGGRTDTQYF
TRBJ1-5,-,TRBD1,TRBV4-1,TGCGCCAGCAGCCGCTTACAGGGGGCGCAGGGCAATCAGCCCCAGCATTTT,CASSRLQGAQGNQPQHF
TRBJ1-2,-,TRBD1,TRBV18,TGTGCCAGCTCAAAGACAGGGGATGATGGCTACACCTTC,CASSKTGDDGYTF
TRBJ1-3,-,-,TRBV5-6,TGTGCCAGCAGCATGGAAAGGAGCTCTGGAAACACCATATATTTT,CASSMERSSGNTIYF
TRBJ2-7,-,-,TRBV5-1,TGCGCCAGCAGCTTGGCCGCGGGCTCCTACGAGCAGTACTTC,CASSLAAGSYEQYF
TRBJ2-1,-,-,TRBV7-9,TGTGCCAGCAGCCCCATCCCAGGGTTTTGGTCCTACAATGAGCAGTTCTTC,CASSPIPGFWSYNEQFF
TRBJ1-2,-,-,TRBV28,TGTGCCAGCAGGTCGGGTGGCTACACCTTC,CASRSGGYTF
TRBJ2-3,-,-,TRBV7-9,TGTGCCAGCAGCCCCGGGACTGGCCCCTCGTATTTT,CASSPGTGPSYF
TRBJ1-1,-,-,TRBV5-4,TGTGCCAGCAGCTTGGCCGGGGGGAAGAACACTGAAGCTTTCTTT,CASSLAGGKNTEAFF
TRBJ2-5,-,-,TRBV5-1,TGCGCCAGCCACCGGGACACCCAAGAGACCCAGTACTTC,CASHRDTQETQYF
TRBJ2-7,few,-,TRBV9,TGTGCCAGCAGCGGGAGCCCTTACAGGGTCCCCTACGAGCAGTACTTC,CASSGSPYRVPYEQYF
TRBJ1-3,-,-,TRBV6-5,TGTGCCAGTAAGGGACACCTAAGCTCTGGAAACACCATATATTTT,CASKGHLSSGNTIYF
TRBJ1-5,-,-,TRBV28,TGTGCCAGCAGTTTATACAGGGTGGATCAGCCCCAGCATTTT,CASSLYRVDQPQHF
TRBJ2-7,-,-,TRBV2,TGTGCCAGCATTCCGGATGGGAGCTCCTACGAGCAGTACTTC,CASIPDGSSYEQYF
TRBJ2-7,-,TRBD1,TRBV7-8,TGTGCCAGCAGCTTAGACCCGGGACAGATCTACGAGCAGTACTTC,CASSLDPGQIYEQYF
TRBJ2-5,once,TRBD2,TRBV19,TGTGCCAGTAGTGAATTTGGGGGGGGACTCCAAGAGACCCAGTACTTC,CASSEFGGGLQETQYF
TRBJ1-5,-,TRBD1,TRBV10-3,TGTGCCATCAGTGAAATGGGACAGGGGGTCATAGGTCAGCCCCAGCATTTT,CAISEMGQGVIGQPQHF